These 26 T cell receptor beta chains originate from one sample sequenced in a study of cytomegalovirus exposure and HLA in healthy donors. This PCR relied on a set of 60 Vbeta primers and 13 Jbeta primers. Only in-frame clones appear in the TCRdb table, and some are missing; sequencing was by immunoSEQ multiplex PCR. The repertoire consists of 120,000 or so clones, with roughly 78% occurring once and the leading ten covering over 2.5%. The sequencing sample was made of PBMCs. The receptor source for this set is a male donor in good health and CMV-seronegative.

The V gene is TRBV2, the J gene TRBJ2-3; TRBD2 might be the D (6 bases). V lost 7 bases to trimming and J lost 0 bases, with 11 bases between them. The germline V gene encodes CDR1 SNHLY and CDR2 FYNNEI. This CDR3 has 14 amino acids. CDR3 nucleotide sequence: TGTGCCAGCACCGTGGGACTTAGCACAGATACGCAGTATTTT. This gives the protein CASTVGLSTDTQYF.

CDR3 DNA sequence: TGTGCCAGCAGCTTCCCCCAAGGAAGGAGCGAGCAGTACTTC. It specifies CASSFPQGRSEQYF. The chain carries TRBV7-9 and TRBJ2-7; unclear D gene. Germline V lookup: CDR1 SEHNR, CDR2 FQNEAQ (reference sequence). Trimming cost V 3 bases and J 6 bases, with 15 bases left between them. The CDR3 sequence is 14 residues long.

A few counts support this clone. The V gene is TRBV4-2, the J gene TRBJ1-5; 8 bases are a match to TRBD1. Germline V CDR1 and CDR2: LGHNA, YNFKEQ. CDR3 size: 17 residues. The V gene end was trimmed by 0 bases and the J gene end by 0 bases; junction bases not matched to a gene: 4. The CDR3 here is CASSQEGQDYSNQPQHF. DNA of the CDR3: TGTGCCAGCAGCCAAGAGGGACAGGATTATAGCAATCAGCCCCAGCATTTT.

The chain couples TRBV18 to TRBJ2-7, with 9 bases aligning to TRBD1. This CDR3 comprises 12 residues. CDR1 and CDR2 (germline): KGHSH, LQKENI. V dropped 6 bases and J dropped 5; count of bases not matched to a gene: 2. CDR3 bases: TGTGCCAGCTCGGGACAGGGCCACGAGCAGTACTTC. Translation: CASSGQGHEQYF.

The chain uses TRBV19 and TRBJ1-5; no clear D. The CDR3 length is 15 residues. Trimming removed 5 bases at V and 5 bases at J, with 16 bases between. Germline V gene sequence: CDR1 LNHDA, CDR2 SQIVND (reference sequence). The CDR3 DNA reads as TGTGCCAGTAGTGTGACCCGGGAGATAGATCAGCCCCAGCATTTT. Protein product: CASSVTREIDQPQHF.

The chain carries TRBV6-1 and TRBJ2-1, with D perhaps matching TRBD1 (5 bases). V was pared by 1 base and J by 7 bases, with 14 bases between. Germline lookup yields CDR1 MNHNS and CDR2 SASEGT. CDR3 length equals 15 residues. The CDR3 protein is CASSEGPGNRNEQFF. CDR3 coding DNA: TGTGCCAGCAGTGAAGGACCAGGGAATAGGAATGAGCAGTTCTTC.

This clone occurred a few times. V is TRBV6-6 and J is TRBJ2-1, with D perhaps matching TRBD2 (7 bases). From germline, CDR1 is MNHNY and CDR2 SVGAGI (reference sequence). The ends were cut back, 4 bases at V and 6 bases at J, with 19 bases in the middle. The CDR3 spans 16 residues. The CDR3 DNA is TGTGCCAGCAGTTTTCAAGGGGGGGAAGGGGGCAATGAGCAGTTCTTC. Its protein product is CASSFQGGEGGNEQFF.

The chain links TRBV7-8 to TRBJ2-5; weak D call: TRBD1 (6 bases). Germline V gene data show CDR1 as SGHVS and CDR2 as FQNEAQ. The CDR3 length is 17 residues. Trimming shortened V by 1 base and J by 2 bases, and 17 bases separated the two germline ends. The CDR3, as DNA: TGTGCCAGCAGCTTAGGGGGCAGGGGTTGGGTTCAAGAGACCCAGTACTTC. Amino acids: CASSLGGRGWVQETQYF.

The chain recombines TRBV7-8 with TRBJ2-7; D is possibly TRBD1 (6 bases). V was shortened by 1 base and J by 3 bases, with 16 bases between the two germline ends. This CDR3 region has 16 residues. Per germline, CDR1 SGHVS and CDR2 FQNEAQ. Written as DNA, the CDR3 is TGTGCCAGCAGCTTAGGGGGGCCACGTCGCAACTACGAGCAGTACTTC. Translated: CASSLGGPRRNYEQYF.

The chain joins TRBV27 to TRBJ1-4, with 7 nucleotides matching TRBD1. The V gene end was trimmed by 6 bases and the J gene end by 5 bases; junction bases not matched to a gene: 6. The CDR3 totals 14 residues. CDR1 MNHEY and CDR2 SMNVEV come from the germline V gene (reference sequence). The CDR3, as DNA: TGTGCCAGCAGCCGGACAGGAAAAAATGAAAAACTGTTTTTT. Its translation is CASSRTGKNEKLFF. The full variable domain, its missing parts supplied by reference TRBV27 and TRBJ1-4, is EAQVTQNPRYLITVTGKKLTVTCSQNMNHEYMSWYRQDPGLGLRQIYYSMNVEVTDKGDVPEGYKVSRKEKRNFPLILESPSPNQTSLYFCASSRTGKNEKLFFGSGTQLSVL.

As concerns this clone: An end of the junction differs from the germline gene, which may be a read error. This chain links TRBV5-1 with TRBJ1-2, with D possibly matching TRBD1 (6 bases). Germline CDR1 SGHRS, CDR2 YFSETQ. CDR3 length: 11 amino acids. CDR3 amino acids: CASRAGGLCLF. In DNA, the CDR3 is TGCGCCAGCAGAGCGGGGGGCCTCTGCCTCTTC.

Regarding this clone: An end of the junction does not agree with germline; a read error may underlie this. The chain has TRBV11-2 and TRBJ1-3; no reliable D call. The CDR3 sequence is 17 residues long. Per germline, CDR1 SGHAT and CDR2 FQNNGV. The CDR3 sequence: CASSPIRWAASGNAIYF. The CDR3 DNA is TGTGCCAGCAGCCCTATAAGGTGGGCAGCATCTGGAAACGCCATATATTTT.

The genes are TRBV27 and TRBJ2-7, with D unresolved. The CDR3 is 16 amino acids. Germline V gene sequence: CDR1 MNHEY, CDR2 SMNVEV (reference sequence). Trimming removed 3 bases at V and 2 bases at J, with 17 bases between. DNA of the CDR3: TGTGCCAGCAGTTTTTTACACTATGGCATCCCCTACGAGCAGTACTTC. Translated, it gives CASSFLHYGIPYEQYF.

The rearrangement links TRBV5-5 to TRBJ2-3; D is ambiguous. V shed 0 bases and J shed 5 bases, with 13 bases lying between them. Germline-derived CDR1 and CDR2 are SGHKS and YYEKEE (reference sequence). The CDR3 totals 15 residues. The CDR3 DNA sequence: TGTGCCAGCAGCTTGGGTCCTGGCCCTGGAGATACGCAGTATTTT. This encodes CASSLGPGPGDTQYF.

The rearrangement joins TRBV19 to TRBJ2-7; 7 nucleotides line up with TRBD1. The V segment lost 4 bases and the J segment 2 bases; nucleotides outside the gene matches: 5. Germline V gene lookup returns CDR1 LNHDA and CDR2 SQIVND (reference sequence). This CDR3 contains 14 residues. In DNA form, the CDR3 reads TGTGCCAGTAGTAGGGGGACAGCCGCCTACGAGCAGTACTTC. Translating gives CASSRGTAAYEQYF.

This clone turned up a few times. The J gene is TRBJ1-6, the V gene TRBV4-1, with D tentatively TRBD1 (5 bases). CDR3 size: 14 residues. Germline CDR1 reads MGHRA; CDR2 reads YSYEKL. V shed 0 bases and J shed 18 bases, with 18 bases lying between them. CDR3 nucleotide sequence: TGCGCCAGCAGCCAAGACCCTACGGACATTCCGCCCCACTTT. Translation: CASSQDPTDIPPHF.

In this sample, this clone turned up once. The chain uses TRBV27 and TRBJ2-2; no clear D gene. Germline loops: CDR1 MNHEY, CDR2 SMNVEV (reference sequence). The CDR3 loop spans 14 amino acids. V was trimmed by 2 bases and J by 6 bases, leaving 10 bases between them. CDR3 region: CASSLGPVPGELFF. Written as DNA, the CDR3 is TGTGCCAGCAGTTTAGGGCCTGTACCCGGGGAGCTGTTTTTT.

The genes are TRBV4-1 and TRBJ2-1, with 9 bases identical to TRBD1. CDR3 length: 17 residues. The V and J ends lost 4 bases and 7 bases, in that order; junction bases with no gene match: 14. Germline V gene lookup returns CDR1 MGHRA and CDR2 YSYEKL. CDR3 in DNA: TGCGCCAGCAGCCCTCAAGGACGGACAGGGGTCTCTAATGAGCAGTTCTTC. This sequence encodes CASSPQGRTGVSNEQFF.

CDR3 DNA: TGTGCCAGCAGTCAGCGACAGGGGGCTTCCTACAATGAGCAGTTCTTC. Translating gives CASSQRQGASYNEQFF. This chain uses TRBV27 with TRBJ2-1; 10 nucleotides agree with TRBD1. CDR1 is MNHEY, CDR2 SMNVEV, per germline (reference sequence). V gave up 5 bases and J gave up 1 base; unmatched junction bases: 5. This CDR3 region has 16 residues.

The rearrangement links TRBV5-1 to TRBJ2-3, with a tentative D call TRBD1 (5 bases). The CDR3 consists of 15 residues. V lost 4 bases and J lost 1, with 13 bases in between. Looked up from germline, CDR1 is SGHRS and CDR2 is YFSETQ. CDR3 nucleotides: TGCGCCAGCAGCATCGCAGGGCCCCGCACAGATACGCAGTATTTT. It encodes CASSIAGPRTDTQYF.

In its sample, this clone was seen once. The rearrangement uses TRBV19 and TRBJ2-3; a weak D match, TRBD2 (6 bases). The germline V and J ends were trimmed by 4 bases and 1 base, with 18 bases remaining between them. Germline assignment: CDR1 LNHDA and CDR2 SQIVND (reference sequence). CDR3 size: 17 residues. As DNA, the CDR3 is TGTGCCAGTAGTAGGGCTCTAACGGGAGAGGGCACAGATACGCAGTATTTT. Residues: CASSRALTGEGTDTQYF.

This rearrangement joins TRBV28 to TRBJ1-1; 9 bases match TRBD1. The CDR3 runs to 14 residues. Trimming at V came to 4 bases and at J to 1 base, leaving 1 base not matched to a gene. The germline V gene has CDR1 MDHEN and CDR2 SYDVKM. The CDR3 sequence is CASSWGQGNTEAFF. The CDR3 nucleotides read TGTGCCAGCAGTTGGGGACAGGGGAACACTGAAGCTTTCTTT.

This chain links TRBV5-5 with TRBJ2-3; 11 bases line up with TRBD2. The CDR3 length is 18 residues. The junction had 18 bases not matched to a gene; V was cut back by 4 bases and J by 8 bases. The germline V gene has CDR1 SGHKS and CDR2 YYEKEE (reference sequence). As DNA, the CDR3 is TGTGCCAGCAGCGCAGCCCCGGGACTAGCGGCCACGGGGGGTACGCAGTATTTT. Protein: CASSAAPGLAATGGTQYF.

This chain connects TRBV10-3 to TRBJ2-2; a possible D gene is TRBD1 (5 bases). V dropped 8 bases and J dropped 7 bases, with 14 bases sitting between them. CDR1 and CDR2 (germline): ENHRY, SYGVKD. The CDR3 consists of 13 residues. The CDR3 DNA follows: TGTGCCATCTCCCCTGGGCAGGGCGGGGAGCTGTTTTTT. This sequence encodes CAISPGQGGELFF.

The chain employs TRBV10-3 and TRBJ1-5; no clear D gene. Deletions cut 8 bases from V and 4 bases from J, with 12 bases between. The germline CDR1 and CDR2 sequences are ENHRY and SYGVKD. The CDR3 has 13 amino acids. The CDR3 loop is CAIRTDPNQPQHF. The CDR3 DNA is TGTGCCATCCGCACAGACCCTAATCAGCCCCAGCATTTT.

The V call is TRBV6-5, the J call TRBJ1-1; possibly TRBD1 for D (5 bases). This CDR3 has 14 amino acids. Deletions cut 4 bases from V and 1 base from J, with 10 bases between. Germline lookup yields CDR1 MNHEY and CDR2 SVGAGI. CDR3 residues: CASSFLGGNTEAFF. CDR3 sequence (DNA): TGTGCCAGCAGTTTCCTCGGGGGGAACACTGAAGCTTTCTTT.